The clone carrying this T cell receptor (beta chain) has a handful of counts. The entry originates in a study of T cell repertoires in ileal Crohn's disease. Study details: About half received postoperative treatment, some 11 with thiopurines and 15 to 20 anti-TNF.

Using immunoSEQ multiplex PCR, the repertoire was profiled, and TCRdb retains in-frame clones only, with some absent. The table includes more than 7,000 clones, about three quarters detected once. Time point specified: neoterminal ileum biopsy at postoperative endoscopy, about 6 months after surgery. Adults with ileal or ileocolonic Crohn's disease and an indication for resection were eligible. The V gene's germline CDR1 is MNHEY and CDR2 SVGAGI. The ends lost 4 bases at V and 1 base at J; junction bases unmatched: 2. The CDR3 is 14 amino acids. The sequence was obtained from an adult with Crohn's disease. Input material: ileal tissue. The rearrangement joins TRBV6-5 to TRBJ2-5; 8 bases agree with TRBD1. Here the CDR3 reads CASSSGGPQETQYF. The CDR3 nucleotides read TGTGCCAGCAGTTCAGGGGGCCCCCAAGAGACCCAGTACTTC.